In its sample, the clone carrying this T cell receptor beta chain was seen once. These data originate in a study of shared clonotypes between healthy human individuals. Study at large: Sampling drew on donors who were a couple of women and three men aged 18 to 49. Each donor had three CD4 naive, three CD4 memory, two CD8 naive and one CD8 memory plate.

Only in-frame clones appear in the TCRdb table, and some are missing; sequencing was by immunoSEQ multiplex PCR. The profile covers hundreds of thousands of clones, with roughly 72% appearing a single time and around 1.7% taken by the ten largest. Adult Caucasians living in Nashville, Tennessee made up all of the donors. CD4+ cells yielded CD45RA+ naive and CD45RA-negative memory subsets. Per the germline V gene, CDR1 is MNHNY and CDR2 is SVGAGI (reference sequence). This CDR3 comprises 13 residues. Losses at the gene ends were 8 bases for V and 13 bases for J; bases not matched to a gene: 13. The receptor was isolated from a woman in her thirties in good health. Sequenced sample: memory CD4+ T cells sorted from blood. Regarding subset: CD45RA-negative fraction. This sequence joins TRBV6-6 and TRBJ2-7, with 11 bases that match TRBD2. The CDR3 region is CASRGTSGSVLYF. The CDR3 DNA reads TGTGCCAGCCGTGGAACTAGCGGGAGCGTGTTATACTTC.